This TCR beta chain was identified in a study of early T cells in non-severe SARS-CoV-2 infection. Study details: The study sequenced bulk RNA from unsorted whole blood, with chains unpaired.

V lost 3 bases to trimming and J lost 6 bases; unmatched junction nucleotides: 6. Germline V CDR1 and CDR2: SGDLS, YYNGEE. The length of the CDR3 is 17 residues. This clonotype was seen at least ten times. Individual cDNA molecules received unique molecular identifiers during library preparation. MiXCR was run by TCRdb on the 5' RACE reads, yielding one entry per CDR3 protein. The repertoire has 60,000 to 75,000 distinct CDR3 sequences, 12% of them found once; the top ten carry roughly 6%. This TCR derives from an adult who was a healthcare worker with PCR-confirmed SARS-CoV-2 infection or an uninfected control (not recorded which). The V call is TRBV9, the J call TRBJ2-2; 15 positions match TRBD2. The sample comprised whole blood. CDR3 loop: CASSADRTSGRAGELFF. The CDR3, as DNA: TGTGCCAGCAGCGCCGACCGGACTAGCGGGAGGGCCGGGGAGCTGTTTTTT.